Listed here are 21 T cell receptor beta chains from one sample, sequenced in a study of T cell responses to AZD1222 COVID-19 vaccine. TCRdb keeps only in-frame clones here, not all; method: immunoSEQ multiplex PCR. The sample has 85,000 to 130,000 clones, about 88% seen once. Sequenced here: peripheral blood, sampled on day 0 of AZD1222 vaccination. These receptors were taken from an adult in good health.

The chain employs TRBV7-3 and TRBJ2-1, with 8 positions matching TRBD2. V shed 4 bases and J 8 bases; nucleotides not matched to a gene: 10. This CDR3 contains 15 residues. Germline V lookup: CDR1 SGHTA, CDR2 FQGTGA. The CDR3 is CASSSGLGRYDEQFF. The CDR3 DNA reads as TGTGCCAGCAGCTCGGGACTAGGAAGGTACGATGAGCAGTTCTTC.

About this clone: Sequence at one end of the junction differs from germline and may be a read error. The rearrangement uses TRBV3-1 (or the pseudogene TRBV3-2) and TRBJ1-4; 7 bases map to TRBD1. The CDR3 is 12 residues long. From germline, CDR1 is LGHDT and CDR2 YNNKEL (reference sequence). CDR3 amino acids: CASSQRQGAAIF. The CDR3 nucleotides read TGTGCCAGCAGCCAGAGACAGGGCGCCGCCATTTTT.

The chain is built from TRBV5-1 and TRBJ2-7; TRBD2 agrees at 9 bases. The CDR3 length is 18 residues. Germline V lookup: CDR1 SGHRS, CDR2 YFSETQ. The junction had 16 bases not matched to a gene; V was cut back by 3 bases and J by 3 bases. This CDR3 is CASSSLSLGRGGLYEQYF. The CDR3, as DNA: TGCGCCAGCAGCTCCCTAAGCCTTGGGCGGGGGGGCCTCTACGAGCAGTACTTC.

In this sample, this clone turned up once. The chain links TRBV7-9 to TRBJ1-1; 12 bases line up with TRBD1. Germline trimming cut 5 bases from V and 8 bases from J; bases unmatched to any gene: 6. Per germline, CDR1 SEHNR and CDR2 FQNEAQ (reference sequence). This CDR3 spans 14 amino acids. CDR3 sequence reads: CASSLGTGGVEAFF. CDR3 sequence (DNA): TGTGCCAGCAGCCTAGGGACAGGGGGCGTGGAAGCTTTCTTT.

This clone showed up just a few times. The V gene is TRBV5-8, the J gene TRBJ2-2, with no clear D. With 7 bases removed from V and 1 base from J, the gap between germline ends came to 8 bases. In germline, CDR1 is SGHTS, CDR2 YDEGEE. This CDR3 region has 13 residues. The CDR3 coding sequence is TGTGCCAGCGGGATTTTGAACACCGGGGAGCTGTTTTTT. This translates into CASGILNTGELFF. Based on the CDR3 plus reference TRBV5-8 and TRBJ2-2, the full variable domain is EAGVTQSPTHLIKTRGQQATLRCSPISGHTSVYWYQQALGLGLQFLLWYDEGEERNRGNFPPRFSGRQFPNYSSELNVNALELEDSALYLCASGILNTGELFFGEGSRLTVL.

The chain links TRBV5-1 to TRBJ2-2; tentatively, D is TRBD1 (5 bases). The CDR3 loop spans 14 amino acids. From germline, CDR1 is SGHRS and CDR2 YFSETQ. V was shortened by 0 bases and J by 6 bases, with 9 bases between the two germline ends. This CDR3 reads CASSLEGLAGELFF. The CDR3 nucleotides read TGCGCCAGCAGCTTGGAGGGGTTGGCCGGGGAGCTGTTTTTT.

The V call is TRBV7-6, the J call TRBJ2-5, with 8 bases aligning to TRBD1. This CDR3 has 15 residues. Germline CDR1 SGHVS, CDR2 FNYEAQ. V lost 0 bases and J lost 2; bases outside the gene matches: 2. The CDR3 region is CASSLADRGQETQYF. The CDR3 DNA sequence: TGTGCCAGCAGCTTAGCTGACAGGGGTCAAGAGACCCAGTACTTC.

This chain connects TRBV19 to TRBJ1-3; D remains unclear. CDR1 and CDR2 (germline): LNHDA, SQIVND (reference sequence). The CDR3 length is 16 residues. The V gene lost 9 bases and the J gene lost 2 bases, with 20 bases spanning the gap. This chain's CDR3 is CASEATSAPPGNTIYF. CDR3 sequence (DNA): TGTGCCAGCGAAGCGACTTCGGCACCACCTGGAAACACCATATATTTT.

This chain joins TRBV10-1 and TRBJ1-5; 8 positions match TRBD1. This CDR3 comprises 13 residues. Germline trimming cut 6 bases from V and 7 bases from J; bases unmatched to any gene: 5. In germline, CDR1 is WNHNN, CDR2 SYGVQD (reference sequence). CDR3 protein: CASSPSGGQPQHF. In DNA, the CDR3 is TGCGCCAGCAGCCCATCAGGGGGCCAGCCCCAGCATTTT.

This clone was seen once. J is TRBJ1-4 and V is TRBV7-9, with D maybe TRBD1 (5 bases). Looked up from germline, CDR1 is SEHNR and CDR2 is FQNEAQ (reference sequence). The CDR3 has 15 amino acids. V shed 5 bases and J shed 8 bases, with 18 bases lying between them. CDR3 bases: TGTGCCAGCAGCCACACAGGCCGTGGACGAGAAAAACTGTTTTTT. Translated, it gives CASSHTGRGREKLFF.

This clone was observed a handful of times. CDR3 sequence (DNA): TGTGCCAGCAGCGTAGGAGGACAGTCTTACGAGCAGTACTTC. It specifies CASSVGGQSYEQYF. V is TRBV9 and J is TRBJ2-7; tentative D call: TRBD1 (6 bases). V was cut by 0 bases and J by 4 bases, with 11 bases left in between. The CDR3 length is 14 residues. The germline CDR1 and CDR2 sequences are SGDLS and YYNGEE.

The CDR3 loop is CASSHDRRLVGGYNEQFF. CDR3 in DNA: TGTGCCAGCAGCCATGACCGACGACTAGTGGGGGGGTACAATGAGCAGTTCTTC. The V call is TRBV11-2, the J call TRBJ2-1; 7 bases line up with TRBD2. With V trimmed by 5 bases and J by 4 bases, 17 bases remained unmatched. Germline lookup yields CDR1 SGHAT and CDR2 FQNNGV. The CDR3 is 18 residues long.

The chain employs TRBV10-3 and TRBJ1-2; D call uncertain. Trimming took 4 bases from V and 6 from J, leaving 9 bases between them. The CDR3 runs 12 residues. The germline CDR1 and CDR2 sequences are ENHRY and SYGVKD. In DNA form, the CDR3 reads TGTGCCATCAGTGCGGTGGCAGATGGCTACACCTTC. Amino acid sequence: CAISAVADGYTF.

The V and J genes are TRBV5-1 and TRBJ2-1; TRBD1 matches 7 bases. The germline gives CDR1 SGHRS, CDR2 YFSETQ. The CDR3 totals 16 residues. After removal of 1 base from V and 0 bases from J, the junction contained 4 bases not matched to a gene. CDR3 nucleotides: TGCGCCAGCAGCTTGTTTGGGACAGACTCCTACAATGAGCAGTTCTTC. Amino acid sequence: CASSLFGTDSYNEQFF.

For this clone: Since the CDR3 does not end with the conserved phenylalanine or tryptophan, this likely comes from a read error. V and J are TRBV3-1 (or the pseudogene TRBV3-2) and TRBJ1-6, with D perhaps TRBD1 (5 bases). The germline V gene has CDR1 LGHDT and CDR2 YNNKEL (reference sequence). CDR3 length: 13 amino acids. Trimming stripped 4 bases from V and 11 bases from J, with 12 bases between. The CDR3 here is CASSPQGGTPLHL. The CDR3, as DNA: TGTGCCAGCAGCCCTCAGGGAGGAACACCCCTCCACCTT.

V usage is TRBV10-3 and J usage is TRBJ2-5; TRBD1 might be the D (7 bases). Germline V gives CDR1 ENHRY, CDR2 SYGVKD. The CDR3 is 16 amino acids. V dropped 8 bases and J dropped 2 bases, with 21 bases sitting between them. CDR3 residues: CAIAVGGTVGQETQYF. In DNA, the CDR3 is TGTGCCATCGCTGTTGGCGGGACAGTCGGACAAGAGACCCAGTACTTC.

V and J are TRBV9 and TRBJ2-3, with 8 bases lining up with TRBD2. Germline assignment: CDR1 SGDLS and CDR2 YYNGEE. Losses at the gene ends were 0 bases for V and 4 bases for J; bases not matched to a gene: 4. This CDR3 is built from 15 residues. In DNA form, the CDR3 reads TGTGCCAGCAGCGTAGAGGCGGGGGGCTCAGATACGCAGTATTTT. Translated, it gives CASSVEAGGSDTQYF.

The chain employs TRBV4-2 and TRBJ2-5, with a possible D match to TRBD1 (5 bases). This CDR3 has 17 amino acids. The V and J ends lost 0 bases and 0 bases respectively, with 14 bases between them. CDR1 is LGHNA, CDR2 YNFKEQ, per germline. The CDR3: CASSQDILDRHQETQYF. The CDR3 bases are TGTGCCAGCAGCCAAGATATTCTCGACAGACACCAAGAGACCCAGTACTTC.

The sample holds a few counts of this clone. The chain employs TRBV7-2 and TRBJ2-5, with D tentatively TRBD2 (5 bases). This CDR3 has 14 residues. The V end lost 4 bases, the J end lost 2 bases, and 11 bases lay between the germline ends. CDR1 is SGHTA and CDR2 is FQGNSA in the germline V gene. As DNA, the CDR3 is TGTGCCAGCAGCTCAACTAGTGTTCAAGAGACCCAGTACTTC. Its protein is CASSSTSVQETQYF.

The chain couples TRBV12-3 or TRBV12-4 to TRBJ2-5; the D is unclear. V dropped 6 bases and J dropped 3 bases, with 8 bases sitting between them. The CDR3 has 12 amino acids. The CDR3 bases are TGTGCCAGCAGCCGCCTTGAAGAGACCCAGTACTTC. It translates to CASSRLEETQYF.

This clone was detected only a few times. The CDR3 loop reads CASSQEVGGLGKLFF. The CDR3 DNA follows: TGTGCCAGCAGCCAGGAAGTCGGGGGCTTGGGAAAACTGTTTTTT. The genes are TRBV3-1 (or the pseudogene TRBV3-2) and TRBJ1-4, with D perhaps matching TRBD1 (6 bases). Trimming cost V 3 bases and J 10 bases, with 18 bases left between them. The germline gives CDR1 LGHDT, CDR2 YNNKEL (reference sequence). The CDR3 is 15 amino acids.